The 2 T cell receptor beta chains in this list originate from one sample, sequenced in a study of regulatory T cells in long-lasting Graves disease. The time point was: persistent/refractory GD, antithyroid drugs over 5 years with positive TRAb. From PBMCs, RNA was extracted and then used to make the TCR library. iRepertoire HTBI primers and Arm-PCR of CDR3 regions built TCR beta libraries. TCRdb reprocessed the multiplex PCR reads via MiXCR and lists one record per CDR3 protein. Among 700,000 or so distinct CDR3 sequences listed, around 30% were seen once. The source material was peripheral blood mononuclear cells (PBMCs), sampled when the disease was refractory, from a patient treated with antithyroid drugs. The receptors derive from a female donor with Graves disease.

The V call is TRBV20-1, the J call TRBJ1-2; D is uncertain. The CDR3 consists of 13 residues. Between the trimmed V and J ends, which lost 6 bases and 0 bases, there was a span of 11 bases. Per the germline V gene, CDR1 is DFQATT and CDR2 is SNEGSKA (reference sequence). CDR3 sequence (DNA): TGCAGTGCCCCCACTGCCGCTAACTATGGCTACACCTTC. It codes for CSAPTAANYGYTF.

V gene TRBV3-1 combines with J gene TRBJ2-7; TRBD1 matches 9 bases. The trim removed 1 base at V and 1 base at J, leaving 2 bases unmatched. CDR3 length: 15 amino acids. Germline V gene sequence: CDR1 LGHDT, CDR2 YNNKEL (reference sequence). The CDR3 spells CASSQGGTGSYEQYF. The CDR3 bases are TGTGCCAGCAGCCAAGGGGGGACAGGGTCCTACGAGCAGTACTTC.